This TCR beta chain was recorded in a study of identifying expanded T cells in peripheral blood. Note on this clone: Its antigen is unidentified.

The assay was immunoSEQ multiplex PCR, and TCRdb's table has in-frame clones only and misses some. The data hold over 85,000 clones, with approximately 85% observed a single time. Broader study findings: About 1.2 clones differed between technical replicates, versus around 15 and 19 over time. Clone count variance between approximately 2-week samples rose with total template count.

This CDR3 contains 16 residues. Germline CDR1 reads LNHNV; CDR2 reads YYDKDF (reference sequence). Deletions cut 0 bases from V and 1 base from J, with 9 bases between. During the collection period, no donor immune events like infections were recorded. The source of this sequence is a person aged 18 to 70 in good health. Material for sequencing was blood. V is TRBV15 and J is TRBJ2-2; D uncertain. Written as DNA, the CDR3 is TGTGCCACCAGCAGAGAAAGGCAGATGAACACCGGGGAGCTGTTTTTT. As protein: CATSRERQMNTGELFF.